This paragraph reports one T cell receptor (beta chain). Its cognate antigen has yet to be identified. It has no much larger one-base neighbor in the sample; base qualities were not kept. This sample was included in a study of blood T cell repertoires in COVID-19 (dated by TCRdb to about 2020). Describing the broader study: The collaborator samples originated in the United States, Italy and Spain and spanned the acute and convalescent phases of COVID-19. A freely available public database, intended as a resource for researchers studying the immune response to SARS-CoV-2, is where the repertoires were released. HLA class I and class II types, where available, came from metadata supplied by the sample provider rather than from assay-based typing. Deeply sampled blood TCRbeta repertoires from subjects exposed to, actively infected with, or recovered from COVID-19 were included in the dataset. Samples came from the ongoing ImmuneRACE study (first 160 participants) plus 1,254 subjects from 6 global collaborators. A de-identified subject ID, COVID-19 status, age in years and sex were almost always included in the sample metadata. The prospective study material was composed of cDNA or gDNA derived from T cells, B-cell-depleted T cells, or PBMCs.

Collaborating institutions collected whole blood in K2EDTA tubes following their own protocols. For TCRbeta analysis, collaborators shipped samples in one of three forms: frozen whole blood, isolated PBMCs, or DNA extracted from either of those sample types. From the germline V gene, CDR1 is SGHAT and CDR2 is FQNNGV. V and J are truncated by 5 bases and 2 bases respectively, leaving an intervening sequence of 10 bases. From cysteine to phenylalanine, the CDR3 is 13 amino acids long. Solely the CDR3 DNA is kept, with 39 bases framed from the first base. Study-wide findings and limitations: The amount of clinical and demographic metadata varied by source and participant and was provided uncurated.

TCRbeta CDR3 regions were amplified from genomic DNA by means of the immunoSEQ Assay, a bias-controlled multiplex PCR. Per the authors' processing: Nucleated cell counts per sample were estimated from amplification of reference gene primers within the assay. To quantify the absolute abundance of each unique TCRbeta CDR3 rearrangement, sequence reads were collapsed and filtered. For each sample, productive Simpson clonality was calculated as the square root of Simpson's diversity index over productive rearrangements. TCRdb obtained this table from immuneACCESS and retained in-frame rearrangements with V and J assigned. These tables miss some clones; where compared with another copy, unresolved V genes account for less than half of the shortfall, and the remainder is unexplained. That table gives V, J and clone size, and the DNA gave D and trimming. This sample holds more than 85,000 clones; 85% were observed only once. In total, the top ten clones hold 4.1% of the sample.

This receptor was obtained from a man aged 45-65 years with acute or convalescent COVID-19. The sample comprised peripheral blood. This chain is built from TRBV11-2 and TRBJ2-7; the D gene identity is not certain. The DNA reads TGTGCCAGCAGCCCCGGGTTCGCCTACGAGCAGTACTTC. It translates as CASSPGFAYEQYF.